This TCR beta chain was sequenced during a study of blood T cell repertoires in COVID-19. Study summary: PBMCs, B-cell-depleted T cells, or T cells provided the cDNA or gDNA that made up the material.

How the authors handled the data: By means of reference gene primer amplification, nucleated cell counts were estimated. Libraries were prepared by immunoSEQ multiplex PCR; TCRdb keeps only in-frame clonotypes and omits some of them. Clone size and V and J calls were adopted from that table, with D and trimming inferred from the DNA. The table has some 180,000 clones, roughly four fifths seen once. Looked up from germline, CDR1 is SGHTA and CDR2 is FQGTGA. This CDR3 is 13 amino acids long. V was pared by 4 bases and J by 5 bases, with 2 bases of the junction left unmatched. Enrolment of Seattle patients took place during active infection, and they were followed longitudinally.

The receptor comes from a woman between 40 and 50 years old with COVID-19, enrolled during active disease. Sequenced sample: peripheral blood. The V call is TRBV7-3, the J call TRBJ2-3; 8 positions agree with TRBD1. The CDR3 DNA reads TGTGCCAGCAGCTCCGACAGGGGAGATACGCAGTATTTT. Translating gives CASSSDRGDTQYF.